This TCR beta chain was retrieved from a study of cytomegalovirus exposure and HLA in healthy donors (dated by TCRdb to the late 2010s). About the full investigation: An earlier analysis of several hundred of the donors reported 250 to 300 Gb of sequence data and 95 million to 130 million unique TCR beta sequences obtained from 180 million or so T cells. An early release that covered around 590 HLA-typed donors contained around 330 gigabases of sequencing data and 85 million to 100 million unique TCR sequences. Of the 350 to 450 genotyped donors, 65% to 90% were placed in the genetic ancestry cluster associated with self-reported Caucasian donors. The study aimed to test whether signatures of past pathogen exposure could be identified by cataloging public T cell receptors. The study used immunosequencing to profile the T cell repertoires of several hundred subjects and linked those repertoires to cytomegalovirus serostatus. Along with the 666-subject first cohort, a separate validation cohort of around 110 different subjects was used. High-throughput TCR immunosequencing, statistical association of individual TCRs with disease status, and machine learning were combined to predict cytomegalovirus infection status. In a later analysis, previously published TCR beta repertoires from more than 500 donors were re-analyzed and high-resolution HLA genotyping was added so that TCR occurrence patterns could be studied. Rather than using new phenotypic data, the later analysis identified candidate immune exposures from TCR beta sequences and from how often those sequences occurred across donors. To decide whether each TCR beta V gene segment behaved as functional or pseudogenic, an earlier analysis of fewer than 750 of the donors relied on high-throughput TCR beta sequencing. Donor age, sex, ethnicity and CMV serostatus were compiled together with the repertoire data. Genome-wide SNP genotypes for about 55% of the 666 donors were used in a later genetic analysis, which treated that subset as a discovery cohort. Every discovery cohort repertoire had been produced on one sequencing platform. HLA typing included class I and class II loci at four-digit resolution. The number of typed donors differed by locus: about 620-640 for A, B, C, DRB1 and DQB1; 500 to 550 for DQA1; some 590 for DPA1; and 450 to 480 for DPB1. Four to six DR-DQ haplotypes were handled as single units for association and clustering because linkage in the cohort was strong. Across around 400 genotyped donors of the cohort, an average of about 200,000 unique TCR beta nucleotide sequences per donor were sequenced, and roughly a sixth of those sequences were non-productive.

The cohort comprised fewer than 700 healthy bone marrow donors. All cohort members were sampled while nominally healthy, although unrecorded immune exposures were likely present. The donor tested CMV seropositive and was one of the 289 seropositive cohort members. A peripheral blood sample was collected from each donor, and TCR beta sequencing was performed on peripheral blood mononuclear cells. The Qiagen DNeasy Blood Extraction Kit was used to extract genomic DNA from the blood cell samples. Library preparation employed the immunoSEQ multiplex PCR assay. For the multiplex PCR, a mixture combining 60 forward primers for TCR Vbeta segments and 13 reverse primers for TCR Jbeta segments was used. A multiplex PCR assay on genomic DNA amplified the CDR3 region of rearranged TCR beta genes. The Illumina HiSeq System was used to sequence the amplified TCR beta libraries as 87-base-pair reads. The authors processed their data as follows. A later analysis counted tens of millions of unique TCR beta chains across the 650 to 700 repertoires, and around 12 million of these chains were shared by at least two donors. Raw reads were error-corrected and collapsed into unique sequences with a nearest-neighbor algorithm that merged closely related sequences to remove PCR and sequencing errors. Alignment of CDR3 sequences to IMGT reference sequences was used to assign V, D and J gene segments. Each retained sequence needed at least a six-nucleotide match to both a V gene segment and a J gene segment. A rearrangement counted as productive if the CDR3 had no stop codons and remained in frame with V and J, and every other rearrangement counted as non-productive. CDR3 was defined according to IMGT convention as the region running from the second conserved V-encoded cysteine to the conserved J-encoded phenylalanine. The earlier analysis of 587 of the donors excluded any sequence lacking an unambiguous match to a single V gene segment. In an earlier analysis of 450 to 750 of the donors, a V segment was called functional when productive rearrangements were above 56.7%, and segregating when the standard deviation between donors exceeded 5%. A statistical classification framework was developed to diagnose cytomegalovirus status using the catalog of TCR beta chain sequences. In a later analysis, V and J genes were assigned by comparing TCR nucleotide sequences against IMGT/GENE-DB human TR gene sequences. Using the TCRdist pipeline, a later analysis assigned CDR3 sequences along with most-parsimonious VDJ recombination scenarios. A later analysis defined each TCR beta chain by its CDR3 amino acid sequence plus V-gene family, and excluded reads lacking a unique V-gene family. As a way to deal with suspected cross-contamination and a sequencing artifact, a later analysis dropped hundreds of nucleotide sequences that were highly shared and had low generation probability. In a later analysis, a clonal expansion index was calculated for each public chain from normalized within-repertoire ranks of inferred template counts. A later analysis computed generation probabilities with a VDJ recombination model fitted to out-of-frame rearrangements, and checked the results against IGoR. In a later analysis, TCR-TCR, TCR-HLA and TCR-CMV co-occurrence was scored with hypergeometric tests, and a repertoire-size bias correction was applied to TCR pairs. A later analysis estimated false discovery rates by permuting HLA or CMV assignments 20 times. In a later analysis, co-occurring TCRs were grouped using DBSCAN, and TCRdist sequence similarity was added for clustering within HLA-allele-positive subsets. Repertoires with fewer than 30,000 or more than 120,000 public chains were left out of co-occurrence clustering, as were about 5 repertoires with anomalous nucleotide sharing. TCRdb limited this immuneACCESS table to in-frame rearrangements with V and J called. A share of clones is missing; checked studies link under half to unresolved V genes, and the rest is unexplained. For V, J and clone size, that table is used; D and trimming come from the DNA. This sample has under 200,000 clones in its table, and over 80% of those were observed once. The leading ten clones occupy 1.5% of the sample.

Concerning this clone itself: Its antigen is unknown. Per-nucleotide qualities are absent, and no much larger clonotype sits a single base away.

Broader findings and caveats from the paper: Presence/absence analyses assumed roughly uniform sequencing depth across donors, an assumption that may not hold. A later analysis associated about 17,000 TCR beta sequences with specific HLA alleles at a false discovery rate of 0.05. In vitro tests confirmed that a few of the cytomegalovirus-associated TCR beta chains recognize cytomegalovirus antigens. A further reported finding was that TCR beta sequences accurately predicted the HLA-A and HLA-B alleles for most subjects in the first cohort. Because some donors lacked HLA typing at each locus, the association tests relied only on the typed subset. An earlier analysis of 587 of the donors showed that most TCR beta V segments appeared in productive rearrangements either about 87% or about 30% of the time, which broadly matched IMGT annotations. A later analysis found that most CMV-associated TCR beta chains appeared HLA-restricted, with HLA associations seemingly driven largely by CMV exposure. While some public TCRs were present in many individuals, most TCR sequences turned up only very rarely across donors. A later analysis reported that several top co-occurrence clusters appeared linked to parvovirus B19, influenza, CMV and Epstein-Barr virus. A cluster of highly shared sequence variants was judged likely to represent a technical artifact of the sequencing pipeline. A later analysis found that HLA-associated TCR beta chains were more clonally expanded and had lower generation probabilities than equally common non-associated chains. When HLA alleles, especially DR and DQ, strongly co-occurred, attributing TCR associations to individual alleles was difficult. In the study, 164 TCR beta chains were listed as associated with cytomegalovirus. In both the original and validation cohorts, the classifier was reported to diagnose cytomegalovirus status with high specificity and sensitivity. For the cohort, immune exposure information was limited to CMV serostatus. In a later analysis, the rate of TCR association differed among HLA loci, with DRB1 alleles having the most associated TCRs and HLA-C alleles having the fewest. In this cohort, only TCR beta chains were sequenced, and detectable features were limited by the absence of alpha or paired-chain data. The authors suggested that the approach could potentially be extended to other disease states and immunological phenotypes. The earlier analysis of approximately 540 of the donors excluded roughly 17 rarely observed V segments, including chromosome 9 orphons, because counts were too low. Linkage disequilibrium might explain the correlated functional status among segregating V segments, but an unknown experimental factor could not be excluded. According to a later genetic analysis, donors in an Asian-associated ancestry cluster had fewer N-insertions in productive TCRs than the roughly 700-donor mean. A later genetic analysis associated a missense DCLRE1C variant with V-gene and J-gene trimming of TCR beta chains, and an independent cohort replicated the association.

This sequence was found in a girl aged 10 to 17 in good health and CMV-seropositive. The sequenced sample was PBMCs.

The CDR3 sequence is CASSLAGGPLDEQFF. The nucleotides are TGTGCCAGCAGCTTAGCGGGGGGGCCCTTGGATGAGCAGTTCTTC. The rearrangement combines TRBV7-3 with TRBJ2-1; 9 bases in the junction line up with TRBD2. The germline V gene sets CDR1 to SGHTA and CDR2 to FQGTGA. Trimming takes 2 bases off V and 8 bases off J; junction bases not matched to a gene: 7. CDR3 length: 15 amino acids, cysteine to phenylalanine. Only CDR3 DNA is held: 45 bases, read in frame from base 1.